These 12 T cell receptor beta chains came from one sample sequenced in a study of shared clonotypes between healthy human individuals (dated by TCRdb to 2019 to 2021). Receptors were amplified or captured by the immunoSEQ multiplex PCR assay. Drawn from immuneACCESS, this table holds only the in-frame rearrangements with V and J called that TCRdb kept. Clones are partly lost; checked studies trace under half to an unresolved V gene and leave the rest unexplained. The sample table shows around 300,000 clones, and around 87% are seen once. The ten largest clones add up to around 15% of the sample. What was sequenced was memory CD8+ T cells sorted from blood. Read against the paper, the sample's cell subset or site label means: CD45RO+ cells pooled with CCR7-negative TemRA cells. These receptors were collected from a man aged 18 to 30 in good health.

The genes are TRBV6-5 and TRBJ1-2, with D possibly TRBD1 on 5 matching bases. Per germline, CDR1 MNHEY and CDR2 SVGAGI. CDR3 length: 15 residues. Trimming shortened V by 0 bases and J by 8 bases, and 16 bases separated the two germline ends. CDR3 loop: CASSYSYQPGKGYTF. Written as DNA, the CDR3 is TGTGCCAGCAGTTACTCGTATCAGCCAGGGAAAGGCTACACCTTC.

The chain uses TRBV10-3 and TRBJ2-3; perhaps TRBD2 as D (6 bases). Germline loops: CDR1 ENHRY, CDR2 SYGVKD. The CDR3 has 16 amino acids. The V end lost 3 bases, the J end lost 1 base, and 14 bases lay between the germline ends. The CDR3 DNA sequence: TGTGCCATCAGTGAACAGCGGGTGCGGGGCACAGATACGCAGTATTTT. Translating it yields CAISEQRVRGTDTQYF.

V is TRBV28 and J is TRBJ2-7; 10 nucleotides agree with TRBD2. CDR3 size: 19 residues. CDR1 is MDHEN and CDR2 is SYDVKM in the germline V gene. With V trimmed by 5 bases and J by 0 bases, 16 bases remained unmatched. In DNA form, the CDR3 reads TGTGCCAGCAGTGGGATCGGGACTAGCGAATTCTGGAGCTCCTACGAGCAGTACTTC. Translation: CASSGIGTSEFWSSYEQYF.

The rearrangement joins TRBV6-5 to TRBJ1-5; 8 bases agree with TRBD1. V shed 7 bases, J shed 3 bases, and the junction held 5 bases outside the gene matches. Germline V gives CDR1 MNHEY, CDR2 SVGAGI. This CDR3 is built from 14 residues. The CDR3 reads CASNPTGVNQPQHF. Here the CDR3 DNA reads TGTGCCAGCAACCCGACAGGGGTCAATCAGCCCCAGCATTTT.

The V gene is TRBV4-1, the J gene TRBJ2-3; D ambiguous. Germline V gene data show CDR1 as MGHRA and CDR2 as YSYEKL. This CDR3 spans 14 amino acids. V lost 1 base and J lost 0, with 5 bases in between. The CDR3: CASSQGVSTDTQYF. The CDR3 coding sequence is TGCGCCAGCAGCCAAGGAGTCAGCACAGATACGCAGTATTTT.

This sequence joins TRBV7-8 and TRBJ2-7; maybe TRBD2 (7 bases). With 5 bases removed from V and 5 bases from J, the gap between germline ends came to 16 bases. CDR1 is SGHVS and CDR2 is FQNEAQ in the germline V gene. The CDR3 totals 14 residues. CDR3 coding DNA: TGTGCCAGCAGCCATTTGGGGGGGGCTCACGAGCAGTACTTC. Residues: CASSHLGGAHEQYF.

This clone appeared a few times. This chain connects TRBV9 to TRBJ1-3; 8 bases are a match to TRBD1. The CDR3 contains 15 residues. CDR1 and CDR2 (germline): SGDLS, YYNGEE. V lost 2 bases and J lost 4; bases outside the gene matches: 5. The chain's CDR3 is CASSVTGTGGNTIYF. The CDR3 nucleotides are TGTGCCAGCAGCGTTACTGGGACAGGCGGAAACACCATATATTTT.

This chain joins TRBV2 and TRBJ2-7, with TRBD2 identical over 8 bases. V trimming: 10 bases; J trimming: 2 bases; junction bases outside the gene matches: 13. The CDR3 contains 15 residues. CDR1 and CDR2 from the germline V gene are SNHLY and FYNNEI. For the CDR3, the DNA is TGTGCCACCCCCCCGGAGGCGGGGGGAGCCTACGAGCAGTACTTC. Translating gives CATPPEAGGAYEQYF.

This clone was counted ten times or more. The gene calls are TRBV5-4 and TRBJ2-3; 8 nucleotides line up with TRBD1. The CDR3 has 17 amino acids. The germline gives CDR1 SGHNT, CDR2 YYREEE (reference sequence). J was trimmed by 5 bases and V by 4 bases; bases with no gene match: 15. The CDR3 DNA sequence: TGTGCCAGCAGCCCCGGCCGACAGGGGTTAGGAGAAGATACGCAGTATTTT. Translation: CASSPGRQGLGEDTQYF.

This rearrangement joins TRBV5-1 to TRBJ2-4; D unresolved. This CDR3 contains 17 residues. Per the germline V gene, CDR1 is SGHRS and CDR2 is YFSETQ. Trimming left V 2 bases short and J 0 bases short, with 15 bases between. CDR3 bases: TGCGCCAGCAGCTTCGTCGGCATAGCAAAAGCCAAAAACATTCAGTACTTC. Its translation is CASSFVGIAKAKNIQYF. The whole variable domain, remainder taken from reference TRBV5-1 and TRBJ2-4, is KAGVTQTPRYLIKTRGQQVTLSCSPISGHRSVSWYQQTPGQGLQFLFEYFSETQRNKGNFPGRFSGRQFSNSRSEMNVSTLELGDSALYLCASSFVGIAKAKNIQYFGAGTRLSVL.

This chain joins TRBV5-1 and TRBJ2-7; 9 bases fit TRBD2. The CDR3 extends over 16 amino acids. From germline, CDR1 is SGHRS and CDR2 YFSETQ. With V trimmed by 1 base and J by 4 bases, 9 bases remained unmatched. The CDR3 nucleotides are TGCGCCAGCAGCTTGCAAGCGGGGGGACTCCCTTACGAGCAGTACTTC. It is translated as CASSLQAGGLPYEQYF.

This rearrangement joins TRBV6-1 to TRBJ2-5; D gene ambiguous. The CDR3 contains 18 residues. Between the trimmed V and J ends, which lost 1 base and 0 bases, there was a span of 18 bases. Germline CDR1 reads MNHNS; CDR2 reads SASEGT. The CDR3 coding sequence is TGTGCCAGCAGTGAAGAAGCTGGCTGGCTCCATTACCAAGAGACCCAGTACTTC. Translation: CASSEEAGWLHYQETQYF.